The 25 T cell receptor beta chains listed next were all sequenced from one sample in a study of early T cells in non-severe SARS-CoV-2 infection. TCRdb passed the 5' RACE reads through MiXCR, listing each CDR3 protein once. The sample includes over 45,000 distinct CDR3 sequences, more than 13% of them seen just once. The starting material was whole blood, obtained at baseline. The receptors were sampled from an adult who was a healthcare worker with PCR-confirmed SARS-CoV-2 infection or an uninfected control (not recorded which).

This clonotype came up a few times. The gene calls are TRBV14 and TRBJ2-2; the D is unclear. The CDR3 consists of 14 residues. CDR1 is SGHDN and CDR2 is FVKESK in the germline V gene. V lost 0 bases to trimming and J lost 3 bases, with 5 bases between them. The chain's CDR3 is CASSQEIDTGELFF. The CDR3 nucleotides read TGTGCCAGCAGCCAAGAAATAGACACCGGGGAGCTGTTTTTT.

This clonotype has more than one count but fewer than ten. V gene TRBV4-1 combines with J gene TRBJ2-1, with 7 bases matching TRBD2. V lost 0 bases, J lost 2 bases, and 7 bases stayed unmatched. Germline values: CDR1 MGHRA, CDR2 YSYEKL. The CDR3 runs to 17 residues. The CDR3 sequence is CASSQEGSAGTYNEQFF. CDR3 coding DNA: TGCGCCAGCAGCCAAGAGGGATCAGCGGGGACCTACAATGAGCAGTTCTTC.

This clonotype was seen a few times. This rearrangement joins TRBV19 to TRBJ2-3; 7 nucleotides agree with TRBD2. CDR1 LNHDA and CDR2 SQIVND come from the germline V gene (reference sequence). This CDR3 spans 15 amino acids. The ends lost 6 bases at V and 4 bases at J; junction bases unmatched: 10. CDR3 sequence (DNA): TGTGCCAGTAGCGGGAGGCCTACGGGCTCAGATACGCAGTATTTT. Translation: CASSGRPTGSDTQYF.

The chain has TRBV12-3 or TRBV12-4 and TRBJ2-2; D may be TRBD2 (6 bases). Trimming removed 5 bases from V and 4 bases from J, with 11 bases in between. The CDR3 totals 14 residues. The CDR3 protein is CASSPGLFTGELFF. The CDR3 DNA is TGTGCCAGCAGTCCGGGACTCTTCACCGGGGAGCTGTTTTTT.

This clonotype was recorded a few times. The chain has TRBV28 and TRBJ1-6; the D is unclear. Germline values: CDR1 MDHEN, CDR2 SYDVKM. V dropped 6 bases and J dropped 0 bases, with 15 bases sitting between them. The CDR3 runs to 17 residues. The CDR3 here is CASSSAFPHSYNSPLHF. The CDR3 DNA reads TGTGCCAGCAGCTCTGCGTTCCCCCACTCCTATAATTCACCCCTCCACTTT.

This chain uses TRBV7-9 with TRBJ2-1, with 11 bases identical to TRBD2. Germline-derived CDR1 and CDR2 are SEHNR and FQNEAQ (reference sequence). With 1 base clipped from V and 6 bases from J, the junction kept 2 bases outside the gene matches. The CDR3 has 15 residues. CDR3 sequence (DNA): TGTGCCAGCAGCTTAGAAACTAGCGGGGGCAATGAGCAGTTCTTC. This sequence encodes CASSLETSGGNEQFF.

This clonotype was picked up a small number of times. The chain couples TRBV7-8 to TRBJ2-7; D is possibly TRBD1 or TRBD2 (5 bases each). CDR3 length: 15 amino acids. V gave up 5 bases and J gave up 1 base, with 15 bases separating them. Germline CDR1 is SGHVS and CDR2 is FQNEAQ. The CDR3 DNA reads TGTGCCAGCAGCCCGGGGCCCGCCAGGTCCTACGAGCAGTACTTC. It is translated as CASSPGPARSYEQYF.

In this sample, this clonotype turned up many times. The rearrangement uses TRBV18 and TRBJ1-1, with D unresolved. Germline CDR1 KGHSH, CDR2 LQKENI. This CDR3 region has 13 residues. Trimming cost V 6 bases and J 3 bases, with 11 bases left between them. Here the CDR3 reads CASSTQRDTEAFF. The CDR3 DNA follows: TGTGCCAGCTCGACACAGAGAGACACTGAAGCTTTCTTT.

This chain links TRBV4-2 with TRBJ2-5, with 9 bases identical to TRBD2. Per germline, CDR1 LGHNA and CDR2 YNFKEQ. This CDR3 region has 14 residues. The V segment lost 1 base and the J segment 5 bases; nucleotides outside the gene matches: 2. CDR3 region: CASSQGTSVETQYF. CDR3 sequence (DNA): TGTGCCAGCAGCCAAGGGACTAGCGTTGAGACCCAGTACTTC.

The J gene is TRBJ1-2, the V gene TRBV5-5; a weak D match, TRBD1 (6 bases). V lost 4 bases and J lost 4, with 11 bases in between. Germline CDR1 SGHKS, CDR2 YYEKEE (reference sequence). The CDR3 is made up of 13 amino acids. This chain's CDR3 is CASSTRGGYGYTF. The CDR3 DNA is TGTGCCAGCAGCACCAGGGGCGGCTATGGCTACACCTTC. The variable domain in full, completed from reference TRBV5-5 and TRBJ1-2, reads DAGVTQSPTHLIKTRGQQVTLRCSPISGHKSVSWYQQVLGQGPQFIFQYYEKEERGRGNFPDRFSARQFPNYSSELNVNALLLGDSALYLCASSTRGGYGYTFGSGTRLTVV.

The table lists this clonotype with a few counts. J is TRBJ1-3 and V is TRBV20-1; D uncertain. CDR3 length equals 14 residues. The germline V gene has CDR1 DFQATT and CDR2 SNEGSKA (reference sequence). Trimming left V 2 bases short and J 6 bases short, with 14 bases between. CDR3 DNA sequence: TGCAGTGCTAGACATACAAGGGAAGTAAACACCATATATTTT. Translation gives CSARHTREVNTIYF.

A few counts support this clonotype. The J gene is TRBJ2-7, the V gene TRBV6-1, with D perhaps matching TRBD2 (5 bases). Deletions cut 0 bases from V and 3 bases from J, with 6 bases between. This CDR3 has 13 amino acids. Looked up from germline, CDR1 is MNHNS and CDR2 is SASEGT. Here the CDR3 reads CASSEARGYEQYF. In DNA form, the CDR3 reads TGTGCCAGCAGTGAAGCTCGGGGCTACGAGCAGTACTTC.

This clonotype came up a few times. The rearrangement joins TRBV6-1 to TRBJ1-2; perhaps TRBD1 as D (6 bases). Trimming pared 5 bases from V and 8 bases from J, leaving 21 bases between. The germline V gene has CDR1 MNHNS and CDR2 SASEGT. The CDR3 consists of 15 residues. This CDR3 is CASSLTGTGSGGYTF. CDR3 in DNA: TGTGCCAGCAGTTTGACAGGAACGGGAAGTGGAGGCTACACCTTC.

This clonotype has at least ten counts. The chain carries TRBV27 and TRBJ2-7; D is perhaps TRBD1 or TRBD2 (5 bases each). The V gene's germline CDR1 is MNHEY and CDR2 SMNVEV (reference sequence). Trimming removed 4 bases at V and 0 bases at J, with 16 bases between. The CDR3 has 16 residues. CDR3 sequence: CASSSAGTVSSYEQYF. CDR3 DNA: TGTGCCAGCAGTTCGGCCGGGACGGTGAGCTCCTACGAGCAGTACTTC.

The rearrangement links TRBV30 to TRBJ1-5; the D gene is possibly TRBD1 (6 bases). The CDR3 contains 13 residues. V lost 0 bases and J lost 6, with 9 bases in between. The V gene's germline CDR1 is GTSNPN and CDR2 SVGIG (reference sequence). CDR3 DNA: TGTGCCTGGAGTGTACAGGGCGGTCAGCCCCAGCATTTT. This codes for CAWSVQGGQPQHF.

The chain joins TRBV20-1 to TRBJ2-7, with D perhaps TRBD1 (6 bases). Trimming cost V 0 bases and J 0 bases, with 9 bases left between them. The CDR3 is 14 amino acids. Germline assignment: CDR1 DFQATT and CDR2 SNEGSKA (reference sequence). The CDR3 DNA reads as TGCAGTGCTAGAGATTTGGGGGCCTCCTACGAGCAGTACTTC. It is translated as CSARDLGASYEQYF.

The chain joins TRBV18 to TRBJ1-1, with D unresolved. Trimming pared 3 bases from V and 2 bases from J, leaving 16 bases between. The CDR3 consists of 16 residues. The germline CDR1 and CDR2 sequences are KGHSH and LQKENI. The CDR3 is CASSPWSELLNTEAFF. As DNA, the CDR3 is TGTGCCAGCTCACCTTGGAGCGAACTACTTAACACTGAAGCTTTCTTT.

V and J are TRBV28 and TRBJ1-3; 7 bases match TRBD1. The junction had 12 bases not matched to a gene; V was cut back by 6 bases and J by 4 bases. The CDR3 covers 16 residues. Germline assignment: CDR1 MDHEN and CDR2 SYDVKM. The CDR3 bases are TGTGCCAGCAGCCTGACAGGGATAAAATCCGGAAACACCATATATTTT. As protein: CASSLTGIKSGNTIYF.

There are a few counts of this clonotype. Written as DNA, the CDR3 is TGTGCCAGCAGAGTGACAGGGGATAAAGATACGCAGTATTTT. Its protein is CASRVTGDKDTQYF. This chain uses TRBV5-4 with TRBJ2-3; the match to TRBD1 covers 8 bases. CDR1 is SGHNT, CDR2 YYREEE, per germline (reference sequence). The V and J ends lost 5 bases and 5 bases, in that order; junction bases with no gene match: 7. CDR3 length equals 14 residues.

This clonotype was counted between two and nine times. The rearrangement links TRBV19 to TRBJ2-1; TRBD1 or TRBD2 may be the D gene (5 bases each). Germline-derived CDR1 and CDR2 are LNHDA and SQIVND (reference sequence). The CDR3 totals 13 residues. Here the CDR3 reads CVTRRAGGNEQFF. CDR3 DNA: TGTGTCACCAGGCGGGCTGGGGGCAATGAGCAGTTCTTC.

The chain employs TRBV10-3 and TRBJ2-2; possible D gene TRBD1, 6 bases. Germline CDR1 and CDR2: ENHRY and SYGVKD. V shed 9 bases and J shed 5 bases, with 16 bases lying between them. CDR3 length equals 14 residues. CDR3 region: CAIPQGEGTGELFF. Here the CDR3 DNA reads TGTGCCATTCCACAGGGTGAGGGAACCGGGGAGCTGTTTTTT.

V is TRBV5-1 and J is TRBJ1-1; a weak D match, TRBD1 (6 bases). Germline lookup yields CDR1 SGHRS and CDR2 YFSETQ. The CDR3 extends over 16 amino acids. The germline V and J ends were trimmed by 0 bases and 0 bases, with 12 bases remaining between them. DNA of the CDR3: TGCGCCAGCAGCTTGGGTAACAGGGCTTTGAACACTGAAGCTTTCTTT. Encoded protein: CASSLGNRALNTEAFF.

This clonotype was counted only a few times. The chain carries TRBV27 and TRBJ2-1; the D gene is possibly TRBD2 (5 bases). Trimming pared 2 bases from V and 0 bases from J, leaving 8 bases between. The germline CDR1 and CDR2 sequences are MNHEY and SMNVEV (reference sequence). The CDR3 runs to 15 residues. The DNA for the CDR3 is TGTGCCAGCAGTTTAAGAGGGAGCTCCTACAATGAGCAGTTCTTC. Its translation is CASSLRGSSYNEQFF.

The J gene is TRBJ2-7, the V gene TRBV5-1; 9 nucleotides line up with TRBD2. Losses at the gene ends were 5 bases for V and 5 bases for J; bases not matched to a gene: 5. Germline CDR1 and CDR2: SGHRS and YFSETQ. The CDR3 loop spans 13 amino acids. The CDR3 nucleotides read TGCGCCAGCAGGCTAGCGGGAAGCGACGAGCAGTACTTC. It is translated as CASRLAGSDEQYF.

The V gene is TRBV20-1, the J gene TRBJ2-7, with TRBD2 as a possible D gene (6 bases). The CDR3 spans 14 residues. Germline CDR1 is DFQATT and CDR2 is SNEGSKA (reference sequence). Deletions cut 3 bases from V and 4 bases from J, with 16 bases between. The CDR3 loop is CSARVGGTLYEQYF. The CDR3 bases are TGCAGTGCTAGGGTAGGCGGGACCCTATACGAGCAGTACTTC.